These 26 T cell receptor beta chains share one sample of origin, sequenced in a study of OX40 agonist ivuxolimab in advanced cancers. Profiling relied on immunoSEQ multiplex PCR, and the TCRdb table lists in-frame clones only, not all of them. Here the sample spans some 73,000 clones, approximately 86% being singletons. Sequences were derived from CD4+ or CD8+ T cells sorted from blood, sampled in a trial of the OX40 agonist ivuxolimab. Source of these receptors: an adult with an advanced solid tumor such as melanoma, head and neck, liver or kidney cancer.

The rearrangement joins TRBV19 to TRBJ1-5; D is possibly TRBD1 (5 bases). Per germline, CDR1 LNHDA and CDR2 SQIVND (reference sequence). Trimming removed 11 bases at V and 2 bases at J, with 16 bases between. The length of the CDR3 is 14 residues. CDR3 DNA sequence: TGTGCCTCCCGGACCCTGGGGGGCAATCAGCCCCAGCATTTT. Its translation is CASRTLGGNQPQHF.

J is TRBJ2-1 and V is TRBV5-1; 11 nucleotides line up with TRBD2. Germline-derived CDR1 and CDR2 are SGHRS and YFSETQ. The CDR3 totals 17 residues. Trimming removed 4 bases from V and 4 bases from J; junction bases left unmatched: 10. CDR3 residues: CASSPGGASGGYNEQFF. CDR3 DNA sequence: TGCGCCAGCAGCCCCGGGGGGGCTAGCGGGGGGTACAATGAGCAGTTCTTC. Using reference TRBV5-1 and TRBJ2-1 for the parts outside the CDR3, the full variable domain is KAGVTQTPRYLIKTRGQQVTLSCSPISGHRSVSWYQQTPGQGLQFLFEYFSETQRNKGNFPGRFSGRQFSNSRSEMNVSTLELGDSALYLCASSPGGASGGYNEQFFGPGTRLTVL.

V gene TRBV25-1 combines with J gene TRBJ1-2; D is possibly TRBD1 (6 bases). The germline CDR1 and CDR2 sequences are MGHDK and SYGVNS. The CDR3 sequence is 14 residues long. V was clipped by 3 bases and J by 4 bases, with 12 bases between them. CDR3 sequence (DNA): TGTGCCAGCAGTGACACCACAGGGACCTATGGCTACACCTTC. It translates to CASSDTTGTYGYTF.

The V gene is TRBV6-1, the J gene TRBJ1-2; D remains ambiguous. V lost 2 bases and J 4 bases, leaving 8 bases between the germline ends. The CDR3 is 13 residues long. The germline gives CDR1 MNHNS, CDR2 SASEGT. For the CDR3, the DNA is TGTGCCAGCAGTGAATGGATCGTCTATGGCTACACCTTC. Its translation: CASSEWIVYGYTF.

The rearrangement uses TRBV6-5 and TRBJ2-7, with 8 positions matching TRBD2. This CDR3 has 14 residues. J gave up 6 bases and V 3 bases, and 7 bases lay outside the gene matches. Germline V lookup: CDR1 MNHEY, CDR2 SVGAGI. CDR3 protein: CASSYSRAGGEQYF. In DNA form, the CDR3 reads TGTGCCAGCAGTTATTCTCGGGCGGGGGGCGAGCAGTACTTC.

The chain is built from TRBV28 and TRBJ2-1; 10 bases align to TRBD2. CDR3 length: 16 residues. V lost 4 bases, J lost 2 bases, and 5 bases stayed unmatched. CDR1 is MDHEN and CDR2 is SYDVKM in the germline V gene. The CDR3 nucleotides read TGTGCCAGCAGTTCCCCCCTAGCGGGAGCCTACAATGAGCAGTTCTTC. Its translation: CASSSPLAGAYNEQFF. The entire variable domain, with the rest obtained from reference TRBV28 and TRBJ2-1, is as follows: DVKVTQSSRYLVKRTGEKVFLECVQDMDHENMFWYRQDPGLGLRLIYFSYDVKMKEKGDIPEGYSVSREKKERFSLILESASTNQTSMYLCASSSPLAGAYNEQFFGPGTRLTVL.

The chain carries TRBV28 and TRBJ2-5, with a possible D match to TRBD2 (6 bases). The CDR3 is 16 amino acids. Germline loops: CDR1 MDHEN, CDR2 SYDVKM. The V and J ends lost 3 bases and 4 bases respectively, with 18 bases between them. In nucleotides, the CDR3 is TGTGCCAGCAGTTTGTCGACTAGGGTGAGAGGAGAGACCCAGTACTTC. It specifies CASSLSTRVRGETQYF.

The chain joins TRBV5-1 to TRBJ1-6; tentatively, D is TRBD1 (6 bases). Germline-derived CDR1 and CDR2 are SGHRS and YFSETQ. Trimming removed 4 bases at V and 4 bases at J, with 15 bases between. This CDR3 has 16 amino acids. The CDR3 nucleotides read TGCGCCAGCAGCCCCCGGGGAGGGGGGTATAATTCACCCCTCCACTTT. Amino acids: CASSPRGGGYNSPLHF. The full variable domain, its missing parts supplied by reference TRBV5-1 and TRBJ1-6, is KAGVTQTPRYLIKTRGQQVTLSCSPISGHRSVSWYQQTPGQGLQFLFEYFSETQRNKGNFPGRFSGRQFSNSRSEMNVSTLELGDSALYLCASSPRGGGYNSPLHFGNGTRLTVT.

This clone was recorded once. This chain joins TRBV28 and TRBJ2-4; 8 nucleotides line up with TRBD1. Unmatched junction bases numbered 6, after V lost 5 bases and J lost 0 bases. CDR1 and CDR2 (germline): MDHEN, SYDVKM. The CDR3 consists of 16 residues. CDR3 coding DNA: TGTGCCAGCAGTCCAGGGGGCTATATAGCCAAAAACATTCAGTACTTC. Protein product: CASSPGGYIAKNIQYF.

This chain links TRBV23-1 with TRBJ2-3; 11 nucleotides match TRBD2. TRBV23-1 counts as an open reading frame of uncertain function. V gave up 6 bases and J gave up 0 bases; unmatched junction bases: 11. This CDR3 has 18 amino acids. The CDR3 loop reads CASSPRPPSGGSTDTQYF. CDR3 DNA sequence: TGCGCCAGCAGCCCCCGACCCCCTAGCGGGGGGAGCACAGATACGCAGTATTTT.

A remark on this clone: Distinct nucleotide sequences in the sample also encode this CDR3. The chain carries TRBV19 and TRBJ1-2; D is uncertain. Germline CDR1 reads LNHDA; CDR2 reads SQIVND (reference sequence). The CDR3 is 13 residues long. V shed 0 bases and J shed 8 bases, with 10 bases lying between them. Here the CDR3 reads CASSIDDRRGYTF. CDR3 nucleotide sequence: TGTGCCAGTAGTATAGACGACCGGCGCGGCTACACCTTC.

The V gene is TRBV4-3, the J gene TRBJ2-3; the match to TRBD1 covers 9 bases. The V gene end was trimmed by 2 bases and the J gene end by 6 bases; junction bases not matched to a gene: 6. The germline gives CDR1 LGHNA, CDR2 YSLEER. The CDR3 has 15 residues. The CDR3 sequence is CASSQYRGRGDTQYF. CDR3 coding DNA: TGCGCCAGCAGCCAATACAGGGGGCGAGGGGATACGCAGTATTTT.

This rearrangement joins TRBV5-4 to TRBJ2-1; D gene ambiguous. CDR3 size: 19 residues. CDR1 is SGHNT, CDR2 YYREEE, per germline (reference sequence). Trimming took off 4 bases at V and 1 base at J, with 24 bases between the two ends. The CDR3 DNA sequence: TGTGCCAGCAGCCTCCTAATGGTAGGTCCCCTTCCTTCCTACAATGAGCAGTTCTTC. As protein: CASSLLMVGPLPSYNEQFF.

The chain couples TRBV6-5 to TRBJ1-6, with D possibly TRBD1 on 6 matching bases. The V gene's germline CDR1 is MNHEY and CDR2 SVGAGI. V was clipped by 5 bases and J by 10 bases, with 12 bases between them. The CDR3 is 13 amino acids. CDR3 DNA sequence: TGTGCCAGCAGTCCGGGACAAGGATCACCCCTCCACTTT. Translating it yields CASSPGQGSPLHF.

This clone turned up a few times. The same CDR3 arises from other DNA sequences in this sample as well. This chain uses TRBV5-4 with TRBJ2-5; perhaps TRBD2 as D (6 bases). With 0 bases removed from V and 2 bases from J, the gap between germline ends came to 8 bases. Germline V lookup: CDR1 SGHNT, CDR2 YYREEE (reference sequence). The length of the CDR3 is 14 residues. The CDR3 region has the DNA TGTGCCAGCAGCTTGGCCGGGACTCAAGAGACCCAGTACTTC. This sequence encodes CASSLAGTQETQYF.

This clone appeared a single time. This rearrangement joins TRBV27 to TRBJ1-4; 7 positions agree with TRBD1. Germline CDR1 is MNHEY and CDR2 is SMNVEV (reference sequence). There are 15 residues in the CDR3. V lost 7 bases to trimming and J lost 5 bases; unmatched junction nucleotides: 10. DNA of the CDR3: TGTGCCAGCACCCCTTGGACAGGATCGAATGAAAAACTGTTTTTT. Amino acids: CASTPWTGSNEKLFF.

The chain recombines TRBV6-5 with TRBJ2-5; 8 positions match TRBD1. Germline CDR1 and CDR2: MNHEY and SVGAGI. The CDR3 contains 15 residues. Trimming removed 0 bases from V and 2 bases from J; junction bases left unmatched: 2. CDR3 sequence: CASSYSTGAQETQYF. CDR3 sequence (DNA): TGTGCCAGCAGTTACTCGACAGGGGCGCAAGAGACCCAGTACTTC.

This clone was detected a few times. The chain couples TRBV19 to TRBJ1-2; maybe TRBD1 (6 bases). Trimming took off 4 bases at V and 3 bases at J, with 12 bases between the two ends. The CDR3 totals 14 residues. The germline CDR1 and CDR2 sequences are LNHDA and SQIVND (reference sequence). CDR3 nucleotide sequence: TGTGCCAGTAGTACTCAGGGGACGGACTATGGCTACACCTTC. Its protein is CASSTQGTDYGYTF.

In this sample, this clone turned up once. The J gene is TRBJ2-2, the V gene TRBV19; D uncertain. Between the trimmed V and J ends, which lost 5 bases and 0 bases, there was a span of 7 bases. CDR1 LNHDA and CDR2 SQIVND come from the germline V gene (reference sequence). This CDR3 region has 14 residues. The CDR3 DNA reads TGTGCCAGTAGTCTCTACTCGAACACCGGGGAGCTGTTTTTT. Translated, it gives CASSLYSNTGELFF.

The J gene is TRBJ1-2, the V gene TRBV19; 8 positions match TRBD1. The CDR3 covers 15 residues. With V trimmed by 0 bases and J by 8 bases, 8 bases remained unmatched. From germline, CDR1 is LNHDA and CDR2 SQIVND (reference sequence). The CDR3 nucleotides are TGTGCCAGTAGTATAGATCGGACAGGGAGGAACGGCTACACCTTC. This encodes CASSIDRTGRNGYTF.

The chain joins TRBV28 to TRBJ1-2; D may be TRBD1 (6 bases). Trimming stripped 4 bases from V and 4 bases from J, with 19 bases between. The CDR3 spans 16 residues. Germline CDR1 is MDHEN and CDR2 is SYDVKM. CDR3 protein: CASSSTGAPGGYGYTF. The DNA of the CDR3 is TGTGCCAGCAGTTCCACGGGGGCCCCTGGTGGCTATGGCTACACCTTC.

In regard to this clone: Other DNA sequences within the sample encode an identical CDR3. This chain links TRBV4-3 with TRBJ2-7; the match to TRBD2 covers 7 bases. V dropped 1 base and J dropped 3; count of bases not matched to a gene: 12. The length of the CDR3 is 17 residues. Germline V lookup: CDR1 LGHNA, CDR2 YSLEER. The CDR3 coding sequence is TGCGCCAGCAGCCAAGGGCCTCGTGGGGGGGTGAGCTACGAGCAGTACTTC. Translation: CASSQGPRGGVSYEQYF.

CDR3 DNA sequence: TGTGCCAGCTCACACGGAAGGAGTAGTGAAAAACTGTTTTTT. It translates to CASSHGRSSEKLFF. This chain uses TRBV18 with TRBJ1-4, with no clear D. CDR3 length: 14 amino acids. Trimming removed 4 bases from V and 7 bases from J, with 13 bases in between. Germline-derived CDR1 and CDR2 are KGHSH and LQKENI.

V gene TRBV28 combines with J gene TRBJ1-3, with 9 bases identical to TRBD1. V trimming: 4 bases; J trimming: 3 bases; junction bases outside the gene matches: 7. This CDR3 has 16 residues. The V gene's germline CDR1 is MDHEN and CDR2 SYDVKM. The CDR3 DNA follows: TGTGCCAGCAGTTCAGGGGGACAGGGACATGGAAACACCATATATTTT. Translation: CASSSGGQGHGNTIYF.

CDR3 sequence reads: CATGSGGTLSYEQYF. Written as DNA, the CDR3 is TGTGCCACCGGCAGCGGGGGGACTTTGTCCTACGAGCAGTACTTC. J is TRBJ2-7 and V is TRBV10-3; TRBD2 matches 9 bases. V dropped 10 bases and J dropped 1; count of bases not matched to a gene: 11. Looked up from germline, CDR1 is ENHRY and CDR2 is SYGVKD. The CDR3 contains 15 residues.

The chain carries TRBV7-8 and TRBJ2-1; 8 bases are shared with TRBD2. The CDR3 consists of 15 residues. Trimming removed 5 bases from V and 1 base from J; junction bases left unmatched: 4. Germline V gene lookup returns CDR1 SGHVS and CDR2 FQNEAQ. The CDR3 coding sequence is TGTGCCAGCAGCCGGGAGGGTGTATCCTACAATGAGCAGTTCTTC. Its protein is CASSREGVSYNEQFF.